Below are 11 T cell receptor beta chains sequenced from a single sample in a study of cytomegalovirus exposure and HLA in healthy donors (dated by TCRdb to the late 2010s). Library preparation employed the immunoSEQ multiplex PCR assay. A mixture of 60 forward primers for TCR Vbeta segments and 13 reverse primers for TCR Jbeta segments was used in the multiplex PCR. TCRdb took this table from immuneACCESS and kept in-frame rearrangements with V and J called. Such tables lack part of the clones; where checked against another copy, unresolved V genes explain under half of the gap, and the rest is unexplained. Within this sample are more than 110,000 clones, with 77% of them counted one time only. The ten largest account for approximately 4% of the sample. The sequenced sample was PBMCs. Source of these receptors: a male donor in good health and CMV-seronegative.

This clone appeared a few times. This CDR3 is CASSVGSSGGYEQYF. In nucleotides, the CDR3 is TGTGCCAGCAGCGTAGGGTCTAGCGGGGGTTACGAGCAGTACTTC. V gene TRBV9 combines with J gene TRBJ2-7, with 10 bases fitting TRBD2. The germline gives CDR1 SGDLS, CDR2 YYNGEE. This CDR3 region has 15 residues. Unmatched junction bases numbered 4, after V lost 0 bases and J lost 4 bases.

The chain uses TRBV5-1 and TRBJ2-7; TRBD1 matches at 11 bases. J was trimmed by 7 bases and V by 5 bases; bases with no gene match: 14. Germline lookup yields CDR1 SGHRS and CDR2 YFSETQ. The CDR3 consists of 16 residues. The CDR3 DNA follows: TGCGCCAGCAGTCGAACCTCGGGACAGGGGGTAGGAGAGCAGTACTTC. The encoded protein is CASSRTSGQGVGEQYF.

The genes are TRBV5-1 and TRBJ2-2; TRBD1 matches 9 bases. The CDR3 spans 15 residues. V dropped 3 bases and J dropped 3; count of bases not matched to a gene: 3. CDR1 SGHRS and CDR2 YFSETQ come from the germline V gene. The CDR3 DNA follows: TGCGCCAGCAGCTCCGGGACAGGGTACACCGGGGAGCTGTTTTTT. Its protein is CASSSGTGYTGELFF.

DNA for the CDR3: TGTGCCAGCAGCTTAGGGGTTGGGGCCGGTCACACTTGGAACACCATATATTTT. Translation: CASSLGVGAGHTWNTIYF. The genes are TRBV7-3 and TRBJ1-3; perhaps TRBD1 as D (5 bases). Germline V CDR1 and CDR2: SGHTA, FQGTGA. The CDR3 covers 18 residues. V shed 2 bases and J shed 7 bases, with 24 bases lying between them.

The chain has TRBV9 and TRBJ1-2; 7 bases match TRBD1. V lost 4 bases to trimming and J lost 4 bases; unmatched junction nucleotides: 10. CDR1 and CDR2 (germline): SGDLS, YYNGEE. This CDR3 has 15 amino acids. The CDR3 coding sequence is TGTGCCAGCAGCCCGGAGACAGGGATTGTCTATGGCTACACCTTC. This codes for CASSPETGIVYGYTF.

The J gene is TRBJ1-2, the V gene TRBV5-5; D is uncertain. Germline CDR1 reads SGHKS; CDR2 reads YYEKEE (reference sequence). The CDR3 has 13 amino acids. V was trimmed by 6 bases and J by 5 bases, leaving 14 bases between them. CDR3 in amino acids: CASTIAAHYGYTF. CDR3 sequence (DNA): TGTGCCAGCACCATTGCGGCGCATTATGGCTACACCTTC.

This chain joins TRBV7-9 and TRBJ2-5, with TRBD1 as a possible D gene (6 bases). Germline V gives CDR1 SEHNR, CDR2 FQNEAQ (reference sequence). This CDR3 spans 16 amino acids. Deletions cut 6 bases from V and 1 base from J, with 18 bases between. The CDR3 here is CASRTDPGHFQETQYF. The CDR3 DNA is TGTGCCAGCAGGACTGATCCGGGACACTTCCAAGAGACCCAGTACTTC.

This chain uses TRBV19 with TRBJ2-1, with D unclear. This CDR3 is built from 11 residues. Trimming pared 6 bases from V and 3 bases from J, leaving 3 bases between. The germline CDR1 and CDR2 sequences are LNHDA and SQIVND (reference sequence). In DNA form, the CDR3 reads TGTGCCAGTAGCCTCTACAATGAGCAGTTCTTC. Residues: CASSLYNEQFF. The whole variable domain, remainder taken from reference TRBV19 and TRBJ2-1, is DGGITQSPKYLFRKEGQNVTLSCEQNLNHDAMYWYRQDPGQGLRLIYYSQIVNDFQKGDIAEGYSVSREKKESFPLTVTSAQKNPTAFYLCASSLYNEQFFGPGTRLTVL.

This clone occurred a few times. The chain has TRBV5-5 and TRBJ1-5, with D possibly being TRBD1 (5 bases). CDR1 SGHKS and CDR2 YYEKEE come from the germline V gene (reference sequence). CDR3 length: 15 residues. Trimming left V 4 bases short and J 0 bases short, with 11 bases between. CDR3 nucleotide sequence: TGTGCCAGCAGCCTCGACAGCTATAGCAATCAGCCCCAGCATTTT. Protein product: CASSLDSYSNQPQHF.

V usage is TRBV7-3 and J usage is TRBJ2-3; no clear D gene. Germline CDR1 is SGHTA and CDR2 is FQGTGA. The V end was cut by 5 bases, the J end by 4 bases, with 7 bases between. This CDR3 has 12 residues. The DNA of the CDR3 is TGTGCCAGCAGCGCCCGGGCAGATACGCAGTATTTT. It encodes CASSARADTQYF.

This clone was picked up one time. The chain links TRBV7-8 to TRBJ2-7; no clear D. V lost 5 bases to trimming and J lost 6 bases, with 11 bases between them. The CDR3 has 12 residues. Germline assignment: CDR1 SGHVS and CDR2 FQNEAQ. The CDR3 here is CASSTDRSEQYF. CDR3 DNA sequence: TGTGCCAGCAGCACTGATCGGAGCGAGCAGTACTTC.